This TCR beta chain was sequenced for a study of shared clonotypes between healthy human individuals. Study details: CD4 naive and CD4 memory each took three plates per donor, while CD8 naive took two and CD8 memory one. Notes on the study in general: Clonotype sharing across several donors was observed for around 5.1% of naive CD4 clonotypes.

Germline CDR1 reads MNHEY; CDR2 reads SMNVEV (reference sequence). The CDR3 length is 13 residues. V shed 6 bases and J shed 1 base, with 9 bases lying between them. Only in-frame clones appear in the TCRdb table, and some are missing; sequencing was by immunoSEQ multiplex PCR. Of a few million clones detected, just under 95% appear once; the ten largest clones hold 1.5% to 2%. Cells designated naive CD8 were CD45RO-negative and were positively selected for CCR7, with terminally differentiated effector memory CD45RA+ cells excluded. As regards this clone: The target antigen is unknown.

The rearrangement links TRBV27 to TRBJ2-5; D is unresolved. The source material was naive CD8+ T cells from PBMCs. The clonotype originates from a man aged 18 to 30 in good health. Some clones in this sample may be carry-over from other donors' samples. The CDR3 protein is CASRGLIQETQYF. Here the CDR3 DNA reads TGTGCCAGCAGGGGTCTTATCCAAGAGACCCAGTACTTC.